This T cell receptor beta chain was identified in a study of T cells in Graves' hyperthyroidism and ophthalmopathy. In the study overall: Sampling of peripheral blood happened at initial diagnosis, prior to any treatment.

A remark on this clonotype: The antigen remains unidentified.

Lactation, pregnancy, other autoimmune disease or uncontrolled infection led to exclusion of patients. Study-wide results and caveats: Through a model of 13 V-J features, ophthalmopathy was separated from stable hyperthyroidism. Most thyroid-expanded clonotypes above 0.001 were also found in blood.

The CDR3 contains 15 residues. The junction had 6 bases not matched to a gene; V was cut back by 1 base and J by 3 bases. Germline CDR1 SGDLS, CDR2 YYNGEE. RNA transcripts provided the source from which TCR beta CDR3 regions were amplified. First-round RT-PCR of the TCR CDR3 relied on the HTBI primer set. TCRdb itself ran the multiplex PCR reads through MiXCR, one entry per CDR3 protein. The sample yields a few hundred thousand distinct CDR3 sequences, approximately 22% seen once. This TCR was recovered from a woman in her 70s with Graves' ophthalmopathy. This chain links TRBV9 with TRBJ2-7; 8 positions agree with TRBD1. The sample taken for sequencing was blood. The CDR3 spells CASSVNQGAGYEQYF. Here the CDR3 DNA reads TGTGCCAGCAGCGTAAATCAGGGGGCGGGCTACGAGCAGTACTTC.